Below are 28 T cell receptor beta chains sequenced from a single sample in a study of PD-L1 blockade in urothelial cancer (dated by TCRdb to between 2016 and 2019). Libraries were built with the immunoSEQ multiplex PCR assay. Entries here come from immuneACCESS through TCRdb and include only in-frame sequences with V and J called. Some clones fail to appear in such tables; in the studies checked, an unresolved V gene covers under half of the shortfall, and the cause of the remainder is unknown. This sample gives tens of thousands of clones in total; about 90% of them show up just once. The top ten constitute around 5% of the sample. Here the sequenced sample was PBMCs, taken around atezolizumab (anti-PD-L1) treatment. The receptors here all came from a woman aged 70-85 years with urothelial cancer.

This clone has just one count. The rearrangement uses TRBV5-1 and TRBJ2-3; D is unclear. Between the trimmed V and J ends, which lost 0 bases and 7 bases, there was a span of 9 bases. Germline V CDR1 and CDR2: SGHRS, YFSETQ. The CDR3 sequence is 13 residues long. CDR3 residues: CASSLASGYTQYF. The CDR3 nucleotides read TGCGCCAGCAGCTTGGCCTCGGGTTATACGCAGTATTTT.

V usage is TRBV7-2 and J usage is TRBJ1-2, with D unclear. Trimming shortened V by 4 bases and J by 8 bases, and 14 bases separated the two germline ends. The V gene's germline CDR1 is SGHTA and CDR2 FQGNSA. The CDR3 loop spans 13 amino acids. This CDR3 is CASSSTLLRGYTF. The CDR3 DNA reads TGTGCCAGCAGCTCGACTTTGTTGAGGGGCTACACCTTC.

The chain has TRBV18 and TRBJ1-2, with D maybe TRBD1 (5 bases). Germline V lookup: CDR1 KGHSH, CDR2 LQKENI. V dropped 2 bases and J dropped 5 bases, with 12 bases sitting between them. This CDR3 contains 14 residues. CDR3 region: CASSPSGTEYGYTF. The CDR3 nucleotides are TGTGCCAGCTCACCATCCGGGACTGAGTATGGCTACACCTTC. Full variable domain (missing parts from reference TRBV18 and TRBJ1-2): NAGVMQNPRHLVRRRGQEARLRCSPMKGHSHVYWYRQLPEEGLKFMVYLQKENIIDESGMPKERFSAEFPKEGPSILRIQQVVRGDSAAYFCASSPSGTEYGYTFGSGTRLTVV.

The gene calls are TRBV6-1 and TRBJ2-5; possible D gene TRBD2, 5 bases. CDR1 is MNHNS, CDR2 SASEGT, per germline. The CDR3 sequence is 11 residues long. Deletions cut 6 bases from V and 8 bases from J, with 10 bases between. CDR3 bases: TGTGCCAGCAGGAGGGCAGATACCCAGTACTTC. Translating gives CASRRADTQYF.

The rearrangement joins TRBV18 to TRBJ2-2, with D maybe TRBD1 (6 bases). Trimming stripped 3 bases from V and 0 bases from J, with 8 bases between. Per the germline V gene, CDR1 is KGHSH and CDR2 is LQKENI. The CDR3 has 15 amino acids. CDR3 residues: CASSPPGANTGELFF. The CDR3 DNA sequence: TGTGCCAGCTCACCCCCAGGGGCGAACACCGGGGAGCTGTTTTTT.

The chain links TRBV7-9 to TRBJ2-7; D perhaps matches TRBD1 (5 bases). Germline CDR1 and CDR2: SEHNR and FQNEAQ (reference sequence). This CDR3 region has 13 residues. The V and J ends lost 3 bases and 4 bases respectively, with 10 bases between them. CDR3 region: CASSFAGWYEQYF. For the CDR3, the DNA is TGTGCCAGCAGCTTTGCAGGGTGGTACGAGCAGTACTTC.

The gene calls are TRBV6-4 and TRBJ1-1, with D unclear. The germline V and J ends were trimmed by 8 bases and 2 bases, with 12 bases remaining between them. The CDR3 spans 13 residues. The germline gives CDR1 MRHNA, CDR2 SNTAGT. Here the CDR3 DNA reads TGTGCCAGCCCCGACGGAGCAAACACTGAAGCTTTCTTT. Translated, it gives CASPDGANTEAFF.

The chain carries TRBV10-1 and TRBJ2-7; 9 nucleotides agree with TRBD2. CDR3 size: 15 residues. Germline V CDR1 and CDR2: WNHNN, SYGVQD (reference sequence). The ends lost 6 bases at V and 0 bases at J; junction bases unmatched: 6. The CDR3 here is CASRVAGASSYEQYF. DNA for the CDR3: TGCGCCAGCAGGGTAGCGGGGGCCAGCTCCTACGAGCAGTACTTC.

This clone came up once. V and J are TRBV7-6 and TRBJ2-5, with 9 bases fitting TRBD2. This CDR3 contains 19 residues. V lost 2 bases and J lost 1; bases outside the gene matches: 14. Per the germline V gene, CDR1 is SGHVS and CDR2 is FNYEAQ. For the CDR3, the DNA is TGTGCCAGCAGCTTAAAAGGCCTAGCGGGGAATTTGGGCCAAGAGACCCAGTACTTC. Encoded protein: CASSLKGLAGNLGQETQYF.

This clone showed up just once. This chain connects TRBV6-5 to TRBJ2-1; possibly TRBD2 for D (6 bases). CDR1 is MNHEY and CDR2 is SVGAGI in the germline V gene. Trimming removed 3 bases at V and 10 bases at J, with 7 bases between. CDR3 length: 11 amino acids. The CDR3 reads CASSYRGEQFF. The CDR3 DNA sequence: TGTGCCAGCAGTTATCGGGGGGAGCAGTTCTTC.

J is TRBJ2-1 and V is TRBV2; D perhaps matches TRBD2 (6 bases). Per the germline V gene, CDR1 is SNHLY and CDR2 is FYNNEI. Trimming cost V 4 bases and J 9 bases, with 19 bases left between them. CDR3 length: 15 residues. In DNA, the CDR3 is TGTGCCAGCAGTGGATGGGCGGGATCCTCCGGTGAGCAGTTCTTC. It encodes CASSGWAGSSGEQFF.

The CDR3 sequence is CASRRAGGQETQYF. The CDR3 bases are TGTGCCAGCAGGAGAGCGGGGGGCCAGGAGACCCAGTACTTC. The chain employs TRBV27 and TRBJ2-5; 9 nucleotides match TRBD2. The CDR3 is made up of 14 amino acids. V shed 6 bases, J shed 5 bases, and the junction held 7 bases outside the gene matches. CDR1 MNHEY and CDR2 SMNVEV come from the germline V gene (reference sequence).

The rearrangement uses TRBV5-1 and TRBJ1-3; TRBD1 might be the D (5 bases). V dropped 9 bases and J dropped 8 bases, with 18 bases sitting between them. There are 13 residues in the CDR3. CDR1 and CDR2 from the germline V gene are SGHRS and YFSETQ. The CDR3 DNA reads TGCGCCACCCAAGGGGAAGGACGGGACACCATATATTTT. It encodes CATQGEGRDTIYF.

V gene TRBV7-9 combines with J gene TRBJ2-1, with D maybe TRBD2 (5 bases). The CDR3 length is 15 residues. The germline V gene has CDR1 SEHNR and CDR2 FQNEAQ (reference sequence). With 4 bases removed from V and 6 bases from J, the gap between germline ends came to 16 bases. CDR3 amino acids: CASSSTETRVNEQFF. In DNA, the CDR3 is TGTGCCAGCAGCTCCACAGAAACTAGGGTCAATGAGCAGTTCTTC.

V usage is TRBV28 and J usage is TRBJ2-7, with TRBD2 matching over 11 bases. The CDR3 has 15 amino acids. V lost 5 bases and J lost 3; bases outside the gene matches: 6. Germline-derived CDR1 and CDR2 are MDHEN and SYDVKM. In DNA form, the CDR3 reads TGTGCCAGCAGTCCTCTAGCGGGAGGTATCTACGAGCAGTACTTC. It specifies CASSPLAGGIYEQYF.

This clone came up once. The chain couples TRBV7-2 to TRBJ2-2; the match to TRBD2 covers 12 bases. The trim removed 5 bases at V and 0 bases at J, leaving 7 bases unmatched. The length of the CDR3 is 18 residues. Germline lookup yields CDR1 SGHTA and CDR2 FQGNSA. DNA of the CDR3: TGTGCCAGCAGCCGTCAGACTAGCGGGAGCGCGAACACCGGGGAGCTGTTTTTT. Its protein is CASSRQTSGSANTGELFF.

The chain couples TRBV5-1 to TRBJ2-3, with TRBD2 matching 10 bases. Trimming removed 5 bases from V and 2 bases from J; junction bases left unmatched: 8. The CDR3 totals 16 residues. Germline loops: CDR1 SGHRS, CDR2 YFSETQ. CDR3 sequence reads: CASRDGTSDYTDTQYF. DNA of the CDR3: TGCGCCAGCAGAGACGGGACTAGCGATTACACAGATACGCAGTATTTT.

The chain joins TRBV6-6 to TRBJ2-1, with 10 bases aligning to TRBD2. Losses at the gene ends were 6 bases for V and 4 bases for J; bases not matched to a gene: 6. The CDR3 consists of 15 residues. Germline lookup yields CDR1 MNHNY and CDR2 SVGAGI (reference sequence). The CDR3, as DNA: TGTGCCAGCAGACCTCTAGCGGGAGCATACAATGAGCAGTTCTTC. Amino acid sequence: CASRPLAGAYNEQFF.

The chain links TRBV30 to TRBJ2-1; 13 bases are shared with TRBD2. J was trimmed by 7 bases and V by 0 bases; bases with no gene match: 3. Germline assignment: CDR1 GTSNPN and CDR2 SVGIG (reference sequence). This CDR3 contains 15 residues. The DNA of the CDR3 is TGTGCCTGGAGTGTGGGACTAGCGGGATATAATGAGCAGTTCTTC. It encodes CAWSVGLAGYNEQFF.

The rearrangement uses TRBV10-3 and TRBJ2-3, with a tentative D call TRBD1 (5 bases). This CDR3 has 14 residues. CDR1 is ENHRY and CDR2 is SYGVKD in the germline V gene. Trimming shortened V by 1 base and J by 2 bases, and 7 bases separated the two germline ends. CDR3 nucleotide sequence: TGTGCCATCAGTGAGTTCAGGGACACAGATACGCAGTATTTT. This translates into CAISEFRDTDTQYF.

The chain combines TRBV5-6 with TRBJ2-1, with D maybe TRBD2 (6 bases). From germline, CDR1 is SGHDT and CDR2 YYEEEE. The CDR3 loop spans 15 amino acids. Trimming removed 4 bases from V and 4 bases from J, with 15 bases in between. This CDR3 reads CASSLGTGAYNEQFF. As DNA, the CDR3 is TGTGCCAGCAGCCTCGGGACTGGGGCTTACAATGAGCAGTTCTTC.

The rearrangement joins TRBV5-1 to TRBJ2-2; the match to TRBD2 covers 8 bases. The CDR3 is 16 amino acids. Germline CDR1 and CDR2: SGHRS and YFSETQ. V lost 3 bases, J lost 0 bases, and 4 bases stayed unmatched. The CDR3, as DNA: TGCGCCAGCAGCTACACTAGCGGCGCGAACACCGGGGAGCTGTTTTTT. It encodes CASSYTSGANTGELFF.

The gene calls are TRBV10-3 and TRBJ2-2; 10 bases map to TRBD1. The CDR3 has 16 amino acids. The germline V gene encodes CDR1 ENHRY and CDR2 SYGVKD. Trimming removed 7 bases from V and 3 bases from J; junction bases left unmatched: 8. Here the CDR3 reads CAIKGGTGEDTGELFF. CDR3 coding DNA: TGTGCCATCAAGGGGGGGACAGGGGAGGACACCGGGGAGCTGTTTTTT.

The chain employs TRBV27 and TRBJ2-1; 13 positions match TRBD2. CDR1 is MNHEY and CDR2 is SMNVEV in the germline V gene (reference sequence). V gave up 5 bases and J gave up 2 bases; unmatched junction bases: 3. CDR3 length equals 16 residues. The CDR3 is CASSPLAGGPYNEQFF. The CDR3 DNA follows: TGTGCCAGCAGTCCACTAGCGGGAGGGCCCTACAATGAGCAGTTCTTC.

This chain links TRBV9 with TRBJ2-7; 11 positions agree with TRBD2. Germline lookup yields CDR1 SGDLS and CDR2 YYNGEE. J gave up 5 bases and V 1 base, and 5 bases lay outside the gene matches. This CDR3 has 15 residues. The CDR3 DNA reads TGTGCCAGCAGCGTATTACTAGCGGGAGAGAACGAGCAGTACTTC. Encoded protein: CASSVLLAGENEQYF.

Only a few counts were recorded for this clone. J is TRBJ1-6 and V is TRBV11-2, with D possibly TRBD1 on 6 matching bases. The CDR3 spans 15 residues. Germline lookup yields CDR1 SGHAT and CDR2 FQNNGV. V shed 5 bases and J shed 0 bases, with 8 bases lying between them. The CDR3 bases are TGTGCCAGCAGCGGACAGACCTCCTATAATTCACCCCTCCACTTT. Amino acids: CASSGQTSYNSPLHF.

This chain connects TRBV7-4 to TRBJ1-4; 7 bases fit TRBD1. CDR1 is SGHVT and CDR2 is SQSDAQ in the germline V gene. V lost 2 bases and J lost 0; bases outside the gene matches: 12. CDR3 size: 19 residues. CDR3 DNA sequence: TGTGCCAGCAGCTTAACACAGAGAAGGGGGCGGGCAACTAATGAAAAACTGTTTTTT. It encodes CASSLTQRRGRATNEKLFF.

The rearrangement joins TRBV18 to TRBJ1-1; a weak D match, TRBD1 (5 bases). V lost 3 bases and J lost 7, with 12 bases in between. This CDR3 has 13 residues. Germline CDR1 is KGHSH and CDR2 is LQKENI. As DNA, the CDR3 is TGTGCCAGCTCACCTAGGACAATCGGTGAAGCTTTCTTT. Translated: CASSPRTIGEAFF.